The 3 T cell receptor beta chains reported below all come from one sample, sequenced in a study of shared clonotypes between healthy human individuals. Here immunoSEQ multiplex PCR was the method, and the copy in TCRdb shows in-frame clones only, minus some. The table records a few million clones, just over 90% of them present only once. Sequences were obtained from naive CD4+ T cells from PBMCs. Subset described: CD45RA+ positively selected. Every receptor here comes from a young man in good health. Some clones in this sample may be carry-over from other donors' samples.

V usage is TRBV28 and J usage is TRBJ1-5; D gene uncertain. V lost 3 bases, J lost 2 bases, and 8 bases lay in between. CDR3 length: 14 residues. Germline V gene data show CDR1 as MDHEN and CDR2 as SYDVKM. The CDR3 reads CASSFSPGNQPQHF. Here the CDR3 DNA reads TGTGCCAGCAGTTTTTCTCCTGGCAATCAGCCCCAGCATTTT.

This clone was found once. CDR3 sequence reads: CASSGGGHGVQRYGYTF. The CDR3 bases are TGCGCCAGCAGCGGGGGGGGACATGGGGTCCAAAGGTATGGCTACACCTTC. V is TRBV10-1 and J is TRBJ1-2; the D gene is possibly TRBD1 (6 bases). The CDR3 length is 17 residues. V was clipped by 6 bases and J by 5 bases, with 25 bases between them. The germline V gene has CDR1 WNHNN and CDR2 SYGVQD (reference sequence).

Concerning this clone itself: Other DNA sequences in this specimen translate into the identical CDR3. The chain uses TRBV7-3 and TRBJ1-1; D is perhaps TRBD1 (5 bases). V was trimmed by 5 bases and J by 5 bases, leaving 12 bases between them. Germline V gene lookup returns CDR1 SGHTA and CDR2 FQGTGA. This CDR3 region has 13 residues. The CDR3 region has the DNA TGTGCCAGCAGCCCGAGTAGGGGAACTGAAGCTTTCTTT. Translating it yields CASSPSRGTEAFF.